What follows is one T cell receptor beta chain and its context. Its antigen is not identified. The entry originates in a study of T cell repertoires in cytomegalovirus infection. Whole-study context: Public TCR beta signatures were indicative of both CMV infection and a matching HLA type.

TCRdb independently ran MiXCR on the reads; one entry per CDR3 protein. Among roughly 230,000 distinct CDR3 sequences listed, 15% to 20% were seen once. The ends lost 1 base at V and 2 bases at J; junction bases unmatched: 4. The length of the CDR3 is 15 residues. CDR1 and CDR2 from the germline V gene are KGHSH and LQKENI. Findings and caveats of the study: Cumulative frequency of public TCR beta families picked out carriers of CMV plus the relevant HLA. Ex vivo, HLA-C-restricted CMV-specific TCR beta clonotypes prevailed over the rest of the response.

The sequenced sample was CD8+ T cells from PBMCs. The sequence derives from a human donor in good health (CMV status not recorded). Some clones in this sample may be carry-over from other donors' samples. This chain links TRBV18 with TRBJ1-1, with 7 bases that match TRBD1. The CDR3 spells CASSPLGQLNTEAFF. The CDR3 DNA reads TGTGCCAGCTCACCACTGGGACAGCTCAACACTGAAGCTTTCTTT.